The 26 T cell receptor beta chains below were found in one sample sequenced in a study of T cell responses to AZD1222 COVID-19 vaccine. The method was immunoSEQ multiplex PCR; TCRdb's version includes in-frame clones alone and lacks a portion of them. The sample includes some 200,000 clones, 93% of them seen just once. The sample in question was peripheral blood, obtained on day 0 of MenACWY control vaccination. These receptors all come from an adult in good health.

J is TRBJ1-2 and V is TRBV19; TRBD1 matches 8 bases. CDR3 length: 15 amino acids. Germline V lookup: CDR1 LNHDA, CDR2 SQIVND (reference sequence). The V segment lost 9 bases and the J segment 4 bases; nucleotides outside the gene matches: 13. The CDR3 DNA reads TGTGCCAGCCAGACAGGGGATCGGAGGGGCTATGGCTACACCTTC. Its protein is CASQTGDRRGYGYTF.

This clone was observed once. The rearrangement links TRBV6-2 or TRBV6-3 to TRBJ2-7, with D uncertain. Trimming shortened V by 0 bases and J by 3 bases, and 9 bases separated the two germline ends. CDR1 is MNHEY and CDR2 is SVGEGT in the germline V gene. There are 14 residues in the CDR3. CDR3 bases: TGTGCCAGCAGTTACTCGTCCAGGTTCTACGAGCAGTACTTC. Translated: CASSYSSRFYEQYF.

The chain couples TRBV5-1 to TRBJ2-3, with D possibly matching TRBD2 (6 bases). This CDR3 has 15 residues. Germline CDR1 and CDR2: SGHRS and YFSETQ. V lost 4 bases, J lost 0 bases, and 12 bases lay in between. The CDR3 spells CASSPGTPSTDTQYF. CDR3 sequence (DNA): TGCGCCAGCAGCCCCGGGACTCCCAGCACAGATACGCAGTATTTT.

CDR3 sequence reads: CASSVGDRRNQPQHF. CDR3 coding DNA: TGTGCCAGCAGTGTCGGGGACAGAAGAAATCAGCCCCAGCATTTT. This chain uses TRBV28 with TRBJ1-5, with 7 nucleotides matching TRBD1. The CDR3 contains 15 residues. The junction had 8 bases not matched to a gene; V was cut back by 5 bases and J by 4 bases. From germline, CDR1 is MDHEN and CDR2 SYDVKM.

The V gene is TRBV2, the J gene TRBJ1-1; D is unresolved. The CDR3 covers 13 residues. Germline-derived CDR1 and CDR2 are SNHLY and FYNNEI. V shed 5 bases and J shed 5 bases, with 12 bases lying between them. The CDR3 loop is CASSKGERTEAFF. The CDR3 region has the DNA TGTGCCAGCAGTAAGGGTGAGAGGACTGAAGCTTTCTTT.

This clone has a single count. V is TRBV15 and J is TRBJ2-1; 10 bases are a match to TRBD2. CDR1 is LNHNV and CDR2 is YYDKDF in the germline V gene (reference sequence). The junction had 5 bases not matched to a gene; V was cut back by 3 bases and J by 12 bases. The CDR3 covers 13 residues. CDR3 sequence reads: CATSREAGGLQFF. The CDR3, as DNA: TGTGCCACCAGCAGGGAAGCGGGGGGGTTGCAGTTCTTC.

The chain has TRBV5-1 and TRBJ2-6; no clear D gene. Germline V lookup: CDR1 SGHRS, CDR2 YFSETQ. The CDR3 has 16 residues. V shed 1 base and J shed 0 bases, with 8 bases lying between them. CDR3 sequence: CASSLFQSSGANVLTF. The CDR3 DNA is TGCGCCAGCAGCTTGTTCCAGTCCTCTGGGGCCAACGTCCTGACTTTC.

This clone is a singleton in its sample. The V and J genes are TRBV7-2 and TRBJ1-5; D not resolved. The ends were cut back, 2 bases at V and 11 bases at J, with 16 bases in the middle. CDR1 and CDR2 (germline): SGHTA, FQGNSA. The CDR3 extends over 14 amino acids. The chain's CDR3 is CASSLQRTTSAQHF. The CDR3 DNA reads as TGTGCCAGCAGCTTACAGCGGACGACGTCGGCCCAGCATTTT.

The rearrangement joins TRBV27 to TRBJ1-2; D is perhaps TRBD1 (6 bases). This CDR3 region has 13 residues. The ends were cut back, 4 bases at V and 4 bases at J, with 10 bases in the middle. CDR1 is MNHEY, CDR2 SMNVEV, per germline (reference sequence). This CDR3 reads CASSYTGTYGYTF. The DNA of the CDR3 is TGTGCCAGCAGTTATACAGGGACCTATGGCTACACCTTC.

This chain connects TRBV7-9 to TRBJ1-1; D is uncertain. The germline V gene has CDR1 SEHNR and CDR2 FQNEAQ (reference sequence). This CDR3 has 16 amino acids. The V end was cut by 5 bases, the J end by 1 base, with 17 bases between. This chain's CDR3 is CASSPQIGRRNTEAFF. CDR3 nucleotide sequence: TGTGCCAGCAGCCCCCAAATTGGGAGACGGAACACTGAAGCTTTCTTT.

The V gene is TRBV11-3, the J gene TRBJ2-5; 9 positions agree with TRBD2. J gave up 4 bases and V 1 base, and 10 bases lay outside the gene matches. The germline gives CDR1 SGHNT, CDR2 YENEEA. The CDR3 has 17 amino acids. The CDR3 DNA is TGTGCCAGCAGCTTAGGACAGGGACTAGCTGTCTCAGAGACCCAGTACTTC. It is translated as CASSLGQGLAVSETQYF.

The chain recombines TRBV11-3 with TRBJ2-4, with 7 bases matching TRBD2. Germline assignment: CDR1 SGHNT and CDR2 YENEEA. The CDR3 sequence is 13 residues long. V lost 2 bases and J lost 8; bases outside the gene matches: 3. This chain's CDR3 is CASSLTSGDIQYF. The CDR3 DNA follows: TGTGCCAGCAGCTTAACGAGCGGGGACATTCAGTACTTC.

CDR3 loop: CASSLGGQGSINEKLFF. As DNA, the CDR3 is TGTGCCAGCAGCTTAGGGGGACAGGGAAGCATAAATGAAAAACTGTTTTTT. The chain links TRBV11-2 to TRBJ1-4, with TRBD1 identical over 9 bases. This CDR3 region has 17 residues. From germline, CDR1 is SGHAT and CDR2 FQNNGV. V shed 1 base, J shed 5 bases, and the junction held 8 bases outside the gene matches.

The chain links TRBV29-1 to TRBJ1-5, with D hard to call. CDR3 length equals 13 residues. The V gene lost 7 bases and the J gene lost 6 bases, with 16 bases spanning the gap. The V gene's germline CDR1 is SQVTM and CDR2 ANQGSEA. The CDR3 nucleotides read TGCAGCGCCGGAGGGTCCGTAGGTCAGCCCCAGCATTTT. It is translated as CSAGGSVGQPQHF.

This rearrangement joins TRBV6-5 to TRBJ1-4, with no clear D. Trimming removed 6 bases at V and 8 bases at J, with 16 bases between. The CDR3 covers 14 residues. CDR1 is MNHEY and CDR2 is SVGAGI in the germline V gene. CDR3 bases: TGTGCCAGCAGCCCCCAGGCGGGTTGGGAAAAACTGTTTTTT. It encodes CASSPQAGWEKLFF.

This rearrangement joins TRBV7-9 to TRBJ2-7; 9 positions match TRBD1. The CDR3 is 13 amino acids. Germline trimming cut 5 bases from V and 4 bases from J; bases unmatched to any gene: 3. The germline CDR1 and CDR2 sequences are SEHNR and FQNEAQ (reference sequence). The CDR3 reads CASSIGTGYEQYF. The CDR3 DNA follows: TGTGCCAGCAGCATCGGGACAGGGTACGAGCAGTACTTC.

This CDR3 is CASSLGAQGAPEGYTF. For the CDR3, the DNA is TGCGCCAGCAGCTTGGGAGCGCAGGGGGCGCCCGAAGGCTACACCTTC. The chain uses TRBV5-1 and TRBJ1-2, with 8 bases identical to TRBD1. CDR1 SGHRS and CDR2 YFSETQ come from the germline V gene. With V trimmed by 0 bases and J by 8 bases, 12 bases remained unmatched. The CDR3 loop spans 16 amino acids.

This clone occurred once. This chain connects TRBV5-1 to TRBJ2-3; possibly TRBD1 for D (5 bases). The germline V gene has CDR1 SGHRS and CDR2 YFSETQ. Trimming stripped 0 bases from V and 8 bases from J, with 13 bases between. CDR3 length equals 14 residues. The CDR3 sequence is CASSLGQGGGTQYF. The CDR3 DNA reads as TGCGCCAGCAGCTTGGGGCAGGGTGGTGGTACGCAGTATTTT.

The V and J genes are TRBV5-4 and TRBJ2-6; D is undetermined. The germline gives CDR1 SGHNT, CDR2 YYREEE (reference sequence). The CDR3 covers 14 residues. The V end was cut by 4 bases, the J end by 0 bases, with 5 bases between. CDR3 bases: TGTGCCAGCAGCCTGGACTCTGGGGCCAACGTCCTGACTTTC. This translates into CASSLDSGANVLTF.

The chain is built from TRBV5-4 and TRBJ1-1; 7 nucleotides line up with TRBD1. The CDR3 is 15 residues long. CDR1 is SGHNT, CDR2 YYREEE, per germline (reference sequence). Trimming at V came to 6 bases and at J to 1 base, leaving 9 bases not matched to a gene. The CDR3 DNA is TGTGCCAGCACCTCAGGGGGGGCCTCGAACACTGAAGCTTTCTTT. It encodes CASTSGGASNTEAFF.

This chain links TRBV4-2 with TRBJ2-7; D unresolved. The CDR3 loop spans 15 amino acids. The V gene's germline CDR1 is LGHNA and CDR2 YNFKEQ. Trimming removed 4 bases at V and 7 bases at J, with 20 bases between. The CDR3 sequence: CASSPTPVPPGEQYF. The CDR3 DNA follows: TGTGCCAGCAGCCCCACCCCCGTTCCACCTGGTGAGCAGTACTTC.

The chain carries TRBV18 and TRBJ1-5; the match to TRBD1 covers 7 bases. CDR1 and CDR2 from the germline V gene are KGHSH and LQKENI. The CDR3 contains 17 residues. V lost 4 bases to trimming and J lost 3 bases; unmatched junction nucleotides: 12. The CDR3 DNA sequence: TGTGCCAGCTCACTCCTACCGGGACAGCTTAACAATCAGCCCCAGCATTTT. Its protein is CASSLLPGQLNNQPQHF.

The rearrangement uses TRBV2 and TRBJ1-1; D is unclear. Germline CDR1 is SNHLY and CDR2 is FYNNEI. CDR3 length: 12 amino acids. The ends were cut back, 2 bases at V and 1 base at J, with 2 bases in the middle. The CDR3 spells CASSEWNTEAFF. The DNA of the CDR3 is TGTGCCAGCAGTGAATGGAACACTGAAGCTTTCTTT.

The V call is TRBV3-1 (or the pseudogene TRBV3-2), the J call TRBJ1-1; 8 nucleotides line up with TRBD1. CDR1 and CDR2 (germline): LGHDT, YNNKEL (reference sequence). Unmatched junction bases numbered 7, after V lost 6 bases and J lost 10 bases. The CDR3 is 12 amino acids. In DNA form, the CDR3 reads TGTGCCAGCAGTCTTGACAGGGGAGGAGCTTTCTTT. It yields the protein CASSLDRGGAFF.

The J gene is TRBJ2-3, the V gene TRBV25-1; possible D gene TRBD2, 5 bases. The CDR3 runs 13 residues. CDR1 is MGHDK and CDR2 is SYGVNS in the germline V gene. Trimming shortened V by 6 bases and J by 3 bases, and 10 bases separated the two germline ends. CDR3 region: CASRDSVTDTQYF. Here the CDR3 DNA reads TGTGCCAGCAGGGACTCCGTTACAGATACGCAGTATTTT.

This chain links TRBV4-3 with TRBJ1-1; possibly TRBD1 for D (6 bases). CDR3 length: 16 amino acids. Deletions cut 0 bases from V and 5 bases from J, with 16 bases between. Germline V gene data show CDR1 as LGHNA and CDR2 as YSLEER. Here the CDR3 DNA reads TGCGCCAGCAGCCAAGATATCCCGGGGGGGCGGACTGAAGCTTTCTTT. Its protein product is CASSQDIPGGRTEAFF.